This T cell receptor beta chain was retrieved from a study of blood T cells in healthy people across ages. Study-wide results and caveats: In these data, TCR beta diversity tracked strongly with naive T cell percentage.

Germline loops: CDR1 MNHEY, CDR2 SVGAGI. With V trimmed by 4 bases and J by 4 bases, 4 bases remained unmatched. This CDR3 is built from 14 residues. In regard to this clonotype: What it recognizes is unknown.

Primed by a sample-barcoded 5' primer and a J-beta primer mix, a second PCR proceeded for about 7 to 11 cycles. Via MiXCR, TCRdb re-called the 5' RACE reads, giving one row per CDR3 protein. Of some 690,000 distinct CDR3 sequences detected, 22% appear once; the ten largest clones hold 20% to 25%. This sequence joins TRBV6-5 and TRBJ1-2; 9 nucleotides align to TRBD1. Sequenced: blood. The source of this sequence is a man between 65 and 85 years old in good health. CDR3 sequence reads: CASSSRTGVYGYTF. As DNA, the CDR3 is TGTGCCAGCAGTTCTAGGACAGGGGTCTATGGCTACACCTTC.